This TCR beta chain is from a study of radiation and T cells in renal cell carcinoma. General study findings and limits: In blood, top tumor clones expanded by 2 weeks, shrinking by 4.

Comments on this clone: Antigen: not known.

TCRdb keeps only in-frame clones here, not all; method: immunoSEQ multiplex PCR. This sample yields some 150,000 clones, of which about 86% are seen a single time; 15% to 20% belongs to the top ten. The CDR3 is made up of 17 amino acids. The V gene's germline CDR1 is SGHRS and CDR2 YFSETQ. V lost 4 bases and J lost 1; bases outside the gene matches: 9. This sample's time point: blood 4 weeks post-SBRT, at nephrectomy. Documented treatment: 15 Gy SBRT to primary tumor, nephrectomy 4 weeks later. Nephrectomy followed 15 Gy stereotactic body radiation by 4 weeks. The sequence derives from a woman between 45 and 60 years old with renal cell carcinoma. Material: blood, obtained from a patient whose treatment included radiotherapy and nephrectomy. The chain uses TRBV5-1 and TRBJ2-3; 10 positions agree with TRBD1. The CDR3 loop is CASSTGSGQGGTDTQYF. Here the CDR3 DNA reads TGCGCCAGCAGCACGGGAAGTGGACAGGGGGGCACAGATACGCAGTATTTT. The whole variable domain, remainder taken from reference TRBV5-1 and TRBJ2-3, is KAGVTQTPRYLIKTRGQQVTLSCSPISGHRSVSWYQQTPGQGLQFLFEYFSETQRNKGNFPGRFSGRQFSNSRSEMNVSTLELGDSALYLCASSTGSGQGGTDTQYFGPGTRLTVL.